This TCR beta chain was found in a study of cytomegalovirus exposure and HLA in healthy donors. Study-level information: Membership in the Caucasian-associated ancestry cluster was found for 65% to 85% of roughly 400 genotyped donors.

Use of 60 Vbeta and 13 Jbeta primers characterized the PCR. The protocol was immunoSEQ multiplex PCR, while the TCRdb copy is restricted to in-frame clones and leaves out a portion. The table shows 120,000 or so clones, with 80% occurring only once. Of note for this clone: The target antigen is unknown.

Study findings and constraints: The authors enumerated some 170 TCR beta chains as linked to cytomegalovirus. Associated with HLA alleles at 0.05 false discovery rate in a later analysis were some 18,000 TCR beta sequences. Across all donors, roughly uniform sequencing depth was an assumption of the presence/absence analyses.

This sequence originates from a female donor in good health and CMV-seropositive. The sequencing sample was made of PBMCs.

The CDR3 nucleotides read TGTGCCAGCAGGGTCAGTGAGGAGGGCTACACCTTC. Residues: CASRVSEEGYTF. The gene calls are TRBV28 and TRBJ1-2, with D unclear. The germline V and J ends were trimmed by 6 bases and 8 bases, with 13 bases remaining between them. Looked up from germline, CDR1 is MDHEN and CDR2 is SYDVKM. The CDR3 is made up of 12 amino acids.